A selection of T cell receptor beta chains follows, all from one sample in a study of CD8 T cells in Susac syndrome. TCRdb reprocessed the immunoSEQ multiplex PCR reads via MiXCR and lists one record per CDR3 protein. The data show about 300,000 distinct CDR3 sequences, around 89% seen once. The specimen was CD8+ T cells from PBMCs. The source is a human donor with multiple sclerosis. CDR3s include the opening cysteine and the closing phenylalanine or tryptophan. Each record gives: V gene, J gene, clone size, CDR3 protein. A row's size may be missing; if present it is once, few, many or a size class.

v_gene: TRBV5-1
j_gene: TRBJ1-3
abundance: NA
CDR3aa: CASSLSGVGGNTIYF

v_gene: TRBV9
j_gene: TRBJ2-7
abundance: NA
CDR3aa: CASSAAGGSREQYF

v_gene: TRBV5-1
j_gene: TRBJ2-7
abundance: NA
CDR3aa: CASSRTRDGPYEQYF

v_gene: TRBV7-9
j_gene: TRBJ1-4
abundance: NA
CDR3aa: CASSLAYEKLFF

v_gene: TRBV20-1
j_gene: TRBJ1-1
abundance: NA
CDR3aa: CSATDWTGATEAFF

v_gene: TRBV6-1
j_gene: TRBJ2-7
abundance: NA
CDR3aa: CASPPCAENTYEQYF

v_gene: TRBV19
j_gene: TRBJ1-6
abundance: NA
CDR3aa: CASSMGNSPLHF

v_gene: TRBV20-1
j_gene: TRBJ1-5
abundance: NA
CDR3aa: CSALREWGVDQPQHF

v_gene: TRBV19
j_gene: TRBJ2-2
abundance: NA
CDR3aa: CASSAATRGLRELFF

v_gene: TRBV7-9
j_gene: TRBJ2-7
abundance: NA
CDR3aa: CASSLSPSMGEQYF

v_gene: TRBV7-9
j_gene: TRBJ2-7
abundance: NA
CDR3aa: CASVRSPAGRDHEQYF

v_gene: TRBV27
j_gene: TRBJ1-1
abundance: NA
CDR3aa: CASSSPGQGATEAFF

v_gene: TRBV3-1
j_gene: TRBJ2-1
abundance: NA
CDR3aa: CASSLASDAQGQFF

v_gene: TRBV19
j_gene: TRBJ2-7
abundance: NA
CDR3aa: CASTPSNRGLGEQYF

v_gene: TRBV5-4
j_gene: TRBJ2-3
abundance: NA
CDR3aa: CASSTGLVSDTQYF

v_gene: TRBV20-1
j_gene: TRBJ2-3
abundance: NA
CDR3aa: CSARDTVGLYTDTQYF

v_gene: TRBV7-9
j_gene: TRBJ1-1
abundance: few
CDR3aa: CAGESGMNTEAFF

v_gene: TRBV9
j_gene: TRBJ2-4
abundance: NA
CDR3aa: CASSVLGTDIQYF

v_gene: TRBV19
j_gene: TRBJ2-3
abundance: NA
CDR3aa: CASSIIVEGTDTQYF

v_gene: TRBV7-6
j_gene: TRBJ1-1
abundance: NA
CDR3aa: CASSLAESRITEAFF

v_gene: TRBV27
j_gene: TRBJ2-5
abundance: NA
CDR3aa: CASTSGSGRETQYF

v_gene: TRBV5-4
j_gene: TRBJ2-7
abundance: many
CDR3aa: CASSLDYEQYF

v_gene: TRBV4-3
j_gene: TRBJ2-2
abundance: NA
CDR3aa: CASRLIREGLDGELFF

v_gene: TRBV2
j_gene: TRBJ2-7
abundance: NA
CDR3aa: CASGAVTPEENTYEQYF

v_gene: TRBV7-2
j_gene: TRBJ2-7
abundance: NA
CDR3aa: CASSLVTGQIYEQYF

v_gene: TRBV7-9
j_gene: TRBJ1-2
abundance: NA
CDR3aa: CASALGDPGYTF